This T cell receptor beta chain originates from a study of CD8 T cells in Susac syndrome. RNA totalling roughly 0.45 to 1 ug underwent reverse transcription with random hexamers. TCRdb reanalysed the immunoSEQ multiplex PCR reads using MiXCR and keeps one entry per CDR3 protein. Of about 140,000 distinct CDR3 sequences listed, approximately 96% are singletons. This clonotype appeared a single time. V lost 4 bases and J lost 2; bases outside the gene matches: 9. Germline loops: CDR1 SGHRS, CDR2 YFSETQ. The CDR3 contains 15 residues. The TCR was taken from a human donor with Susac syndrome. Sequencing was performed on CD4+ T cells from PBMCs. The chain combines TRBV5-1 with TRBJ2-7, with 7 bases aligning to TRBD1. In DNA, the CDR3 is TGCGCCAGCAGCCGAACCGGGACAGAGACCTACGAGCAGTACTTC. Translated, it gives CASSRTGTETYEQYF. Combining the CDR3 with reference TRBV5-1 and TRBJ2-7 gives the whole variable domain KAGVTQTPRYLIKTRGQQVTLSCSPISGHRSVSWYQQTPGQGLQFLFEYFSETQRNKGNFPGRFSGRQFSNSRSEMNVSTLELGDSALYLCASSRTGTETYEQYFGPGTRLTVT.